This record covers a single T cell receptor beta chain. This entry is derived from a study of blood T cells in healthy people across ages. Germline CDR1 is MNHEY and CDR2 is SMNVEV (reference sequence). J gave up 6 bases and V 6 bases, and 10 bases lay outside the gene matches. This CDR3 spans 14 amino acids. A J-beta primer mix and a sample-barcoded 5' primer were used in a second PCR of about 7 to 12 cycles. MiXCR was run by TCRdb on the 5' RACE reads, yielding one entry per CDR3 protein. The sample lists over 1,500,000 distinct CDR3 sequences; roughly 43% were seen once. Sequencing was done on a sample of blood. This receptor was obtained from a human donor in good health. The rearrangement joins TRBV27 to TRBJ1-2, with TRBD1 matching over 7 bases. The CDR3 DNA sequence: TGTGCCAGCAGCCCACAGGGGTGGAGAAATGGCTACACCTTC. Amino acid sequence: CASSPQGWRNGYTF.